Listed below are T cell receptor beta chains from one sample, sequenced in a study of blood T cell repertoires in COVID-19. Clones were sequenced by immunoSEQ multiplex PCR, and TCRdb holds only the in-frame ones, with some missing. The sample lists 130,000 to 150,000 clones, 84% occurring once. Sequences were obtained from PBMCs or T cells enriched from blood (not recorded which). The receptors stem from a woman aged 50 to 65 who had been exposed to COVID-19. CDR3s include the opening cysteine and the closing phenylalanine or tryptophan. Fields, in order: clone size, D gene, J gene, V gene, CDR3 DNA, CDR3 protein. D genes are given only for firm matches. Size is stated for part of the rows, as once, few or many counts, or as a class when the clone is expanded.

abundance: -
d_gene: -
j_gene: TRBJ1-6
v_gene: TRBV5-6
CDR3nt: TGTGCCAGCAGCTTAGATTCCGGGGGTTATAATTCACCCCTCCACTTT
CDR3aa: CASSLDSGGYNSPLHF

abundance: -
d_gene: TRBD2
j_gene: TRBJ2-7
v_gene: TRBV14
CDR3nt: TGTGCCAGCAGCCCCCACGGGGGGACCTACGAGCAGTACTTC
CDR3aa: CASSPHGGTYEQYF

abundance: -
d_gene: TRBD1
j_gene: TRBJ2-5
v_gene: TRBV30
CDR3nt: TGTGCCTGGAGTTGGGGGACAGGCTTGAAGGGACAAGAGACCCAGTACTTC
CDR3aa: CAWSWGTGLKGQETQYF

abundance: once
d_gene: TRBD2
j_gene: TRBJ2-1
v_gene: TRBV19
CDR3nt: TGTGCCGTCTTAGCGGGAGGACCCTACAATGAGCAGTTCTTC
CDR3aa: CAVLAGGPYNEQFF

abundance: -
d_gene: -
j_gene: TRBJ1-2
v_gene: TRBV11-2
CDR3nt: TGTGCCAGCCGCCCCCCACGGGGGTTAGGGTATGGCTACACCTTC
CDR3aa: CASRPPRGLGYGYTF

abundance: -
d_gene: -
j_gene: TRBJ1-5
v_gene: TRBV5-1
CDR3nt: TGCGCCAGCAGCTTGGCGGGGGTTAGCAATCAGCCCCAGCATTTT
CDR3aa: CASSLAGVSNQPQHF

abundance: -
d_gene: TRBD1
j_gene: TRBJ1-2
v_gene: TRBV19
CDR3nt: TGTGCCAGTACTAAGGACAGGAGCTATGGCTACACCTTC
CDR3aa: CASTKDRSYGYTF

abundance: -
d_gene: -
j_gene: TRBJ1-6
v_gene: TRBV11-2
CDR3nt: TGTGCCAGCAGTTCGCCGGGGTACTCCTATTCACCCCTCCACTTT
CDR3aa: CASSSPGYSYSPLHF

abundance: -
d_gene: -
j_gene: TRBJ1-6
v_gene: TRBV2
CDR3nt: TGTGCCAGCAGTTGGACAGCTCAAGGGACCCAAAGCTCCTATAATTCACCCCTCCACTTT
CDR3aa: CASSWTAQGTQSSYNSPLHF

abundance: few
d_gene: TRBD2
j_gene: TRBJ2-7
v_gene: TRBV27
CDR3nt: TGTGCCAGCAGTTCCCCTAGCGGGGACACCTTCTACGAGCAGTACTTC
CDR3aa: CASSSPSGDTFYEQYF

abundance: -
d_gene: TRBD2
j_gene: TRBJ2-5
v_gene: TRBV2
CDR3nt: TGTGCCAGCAGTGAAAGCCTAGCGGGGGTGGAGACCCAGTACTTC
CDR3aa: CASSESLAGVETQYF

abundance: -
d_gene: -
j_gene: TRBJ2-2
v_gene: TRBV4-2
CDR3nt: TGTGCCAGCAGCCAAGGGACAACTGCTTCCACCGGGGAGCTGTTTTTT
CDR3aa: CASSQGTTASTGELFF

abundance: -
d_gene: -
j_gene: TRBJ1-2
v_gene: TRBV6-5
CDR3nt: TGTGCCAGCAGGTTCGACTATGGCTACACCTTC
CDR3aa: CASRFDYGYTF

abundance: -
d_gene: TRBD2
j_gene: TRBJ2-7
v_gene: TRBV11-2
CDR3nt: TGTGCCAGCAGCCGGGGTGGACTAGCGGGAGCACAGACCTACGAGCAGTACTTC
CDR3aa: CASSRGGLAGAQTYEQYF

abundance: -
d_gene: -
j_gene: TRBJ2-3
v_gene: TRBV2
CDR3nt: TGTGCCAGTCTACGCCGGGGACCGCTCGCGGGAAATACGCAGTATTTT
CDR3aa: CASLRRGPLAGNTQYF

abundance: -
d_gene: -
j_gene: TRBJ1-5
v_gene: TRBV3-1/TRBV3-2
CDR3nt: TGTGCCAGCAGCCAAACAGGGAATAGCAATCAGCCCCAGCATTTT
CDR3aa: CASSQTGNSNQPQHF

abundance: -
d_gene: TRBD2
j_gene: TRBJ2-4
v_gene: TRBV7-9
CDR3nt: TGTGCCAGCAGACCTAGCGGGGTTACTAACATTCAGTACTTC
CDR3aa: CASRPSGVTNIQYF

abundance: -
d_gene: TRBD1
j_gene: TRBJ1-2
v_gene: TRBV12-5
CDR3nt: TGTGCTAGTGCTGCCGGGACAGGGGGCATCGGCTATGGCTACACCTTC
CDR3aa: CASAAGTGGIGYGYTF

abundance: -
d_gene: -
j_gene: TRBJ2-7
v_gene: TRBV29-1
CDR3nt: TGCAGCGTTGAGTTTAGCTACGAGCAGTACTTC
CDR3aa: CSVEFSYEQYF

abundance: -
d_gene: -
j_gene: TRBJ2-5
v_gene: TRBV2
CDR3nt: TGTGCCAGCAGTGACTTTGGGGCAGGACAAGAGACCCAGTACTTC
CDR3aa: CASSDFGAGQETQYF

abundance: -
d_gene: -
j_gene: TRBJ1-1
v_gene: TRBV5-1
CDR3nt: TGCGCCAGCAGCCCACTCCGATTCCGGGACAAGGACAGTTCTGAAGCTTTCTTT
CDR3aa: CASSPLRFRDKDSSEAFF

abundance: -
d_gene: -
j_gene: TRBJ1-4
v_gene: TRBV7-2
CDR3nt: TGTGCCAGCAGCCCCCAGGGTAGGGTCACTAATGAAAAACTGTTTTTT
CDR3aa: CASSPQGRVTNEKLFF

abundance: -
d_gene: -
j_gene: TRBJ2-6
v_gene: TRBV5-1
CDR3nt: TGCGCCAGCAGCTTGGCCCGGCAGGGAAGCTCTGGGGCCAACGTCCTGACTTTC
CDR3aa: CASSLARQGSSGANVLTF

abundance: -
d_gene: TRBD2
j_gene: TRBJ2-5
v_gene: TRBV7-7
CDR3nt: TGTGCCAGCAGCTTATCCCCTAGCGGGGGTTTACAAGAGACCCAGTACTTC
CDR3aa: CASSLSPSGGLQETQYF

abundance: -
d_gene: -
j_gene: TRBJ2-5
v_gene: TRBV5-1
CDR3nt: TGCGCCAGCAGCTTGGTCCAGGGAGGCCCAGAGACCCAGTACTTC
CDR3aa: CASSLVQGGPETQYF

abundance: -
d_gene: TRBD2
j_gene: TRBJ2-3
v_gene: TRBV27
CDR3nt: TGTGCCAGCAGTTTTTGGCTAGCGGGGGGCAGCACAGATACGCAGTATTTT
CDR3aa: CASSFWLAGGSTDTQYF

abundance: -
d_gene: -
j_gene: TRBJ1-1
v_gene: TRBV7-8
CDR3nt: TGTGCCAGCAGGTCACAGACAGCTGAAGCTTTCTTT
CDR3aa: CASRSQTAEAFF

abundance: -
d_gene: TRBD2
j_gene: TRBJ2-1
v_gene: TRBV4-2
CDR3nt: TGTGCCAGCAGCCCTCTAGCGGGGGGGTACAATGAGCAGTTCTTC
CDR3aa: CASSPLAGGYNEQFF

abundance: -
d_gene: TRBD2
j_gene: TRBJ2-5
v_gene: TRBV11-2
CDR3nt: TGTGCCAGCAGCCCAGGCGGGGGGGCACGGGAGACCCAGTACTTC
CDR3aa: CASSPGGGARETQYF

abundance: -
d_gene: TRBD1
j_gene: TRBJ1-2
v_gene: TRBV27
CDR3nt: TGTGCCAGCAGTTTGCTTGCGCCGGGACAGGTTAGCTATGGCTACACCTTC
CDR3aa: CASSLLAPGQVSYGYTF

abundance: once
d_gene: TRBD1
j_gene: TRBJ2-5
v_gene: TRBV18
CDR3nt: TGTGCCAGCTCCCCCAGGGGGCTCCCGGGGGAGACCCAGTACTTC
CDR3aa: CASSPRGLPGETQYF

abundance: -
d_gene: -
j_gene: TRBJ1-2
v_gene: TRBV6-1
CDR3nt: TGTGCCAGCAGTGAAGAGGCGGCATATCTTGGTGGCTACACCTTC
CDR3aa: CASSEEAAYLGGYTF

abundance: -
d_gene: -
j_gene: TRBJ1-5
v_gene: TRBV10-2
CDR3nt: TGCGCCAGCGGGAACAGGGAAAGTTCGCCCCAGCATTTT
CDR3aa: CASGNRESSPQHF

abundance: -
d_gene: -
j_gene: TRBJ2-7
v_gene: TRBV19
CDR3nt: TGTGCCAGTAGTGGGGGCGGACCCCCCTACGAGCAGTACTTC
CDR3aa: CASSGGGPPYEQYF

abundance: -
d_gene: -
j_gene: TRBJ2-1
v_gene: TRBV9
CDR3nt: TGTGCCAGCAGCCTCGGGCAGGGATTCTACAATGAGCAGTTCTTC
CDR3aa: CASSLGQGFYNEQFF